These 27 T cell receptor beta chains share one sample of origin, sequenced in a study of CD8+CD57+ T cells in acquired aplastic anemia. Those patients picked for sequencing had displayed CD8+CD57+ cell expansion on flow cytometry. Profiling that covered TCR beta VDJ and CDR3 relied on genomic DNA as its template. TCRdb passed the reads through MiXCR, listing each CDR3 protein once. This table holds 310,000 or so distinct CDR3 sequences, roughly 53% found once. Material: sorted CD4+, CD8+, or CD8+CD57+ T cells (not recorded which) from PBMCs. Receptor source: a human donor with aplastic anemia.

This clonotype was observed at least ten times. This chain uses TRBV7-2 with TRBJ2-5, with D unclear. Germline CDR1 and CDR2: SGHTA and FQGNSA. The CDR3 has 12 amino acids. The V gene lost 6 bases and the J gene lost 4 bases, with 9 bases spanning the gap. CDR3 protein: CASSIRPETQYF. Here the CDR3 DNA reads TGTGCCAGCAGTATCCGCCCAGAGACCCAGTACTTC.

V gene TRBV7-8 combines with J gene TRBJ1-6; D call uncertain. V was clipped by 3 bases and J by 10 bases, with 22 bases between them. CDR3 size: 17 residues. Germline V gene lookup returns CDR1 SGHVS and CDR2 FQNEAQ. CDR3 loop: CASSLAASYYRKSPLHF. The CDR3, as DNA: TGTGCCAGCAGCTTGGCCGCCAGTTACTATAGGAAATCACCCCTCCACTTT.

The table lists this clonotype with many counts. J is TRBJ2-1 and V is TRBV5-8; 11 bases are shared with TRBD2. Per germline, CDR1 SGHTS and CDR2 YDEGEE. The CDR3 runs to 16 residues. The ends lost 0 bases at V and 12 bases at J; junction bases unmatched: 11. The DNA for the CDR3 is TGTGCCAGCAGCTTGGCCGTTGGTAGCGGGAGGGGGGGGCAGTTCTTC. Amino acid sequence: CASSLAVGSGRGGQFF.

The chain joins TRBV9 to TRBJ2-5, with 8 bases that match TRBD2. Germline values: CDR1 SGDLS, CDR2 YYNGEE. The V segment lost 4 bases and the J segment 4 bases; nucleotides outside the gene matches: 12. The CDR3 has 16 amino acids. CDR3 nucleotides: TGTGCCAGCAGCCCATACAGCGGGAGTTGGAGAGAGACCCAGTACTTC. It yields the protein CASSPYSGSWRETQYF.

Regarding this clonotype: The junction differs from germline at one of its ends, possibly a read error. V gene TRBV7-3 combines with J gene TRBJ2-7; 7 positions match TRBD1. This CDR3 region has 18 residues. Germline-derived CDR1 and CDR2 are SGHTA and FQGTGA. The CDR3 DNA sequence: TGTGCCGGCAGCTTAACCCCACTGACAGGGAAAACCTCCTACGAGCAGTACTTC. It yields the protein CAGSLTPLTGKTSYEQYF.

This chain links TRBV7-3 with TRBJ1-2; a weak D match, TRBD1 (5 bases). CDR1 and CDR2 (germline): SGHTA, FQGTGA. The CDR3 runs 13 residues. V lost 5 bases and J 8 bases, leaving 15 bases between the germline ends. This CDR3 reads CASSPSGTSGYTF. DNA of the CDR3: TGTGCCAGCAGCCCCTCCGGGACTAGCGGCTACACCTTC.

This clonotype was seen more than once but under ten times. The chain joins TRBV12-3 or TRBV12-4 to TRBJ2-7; D not certain. This CDR3 has 12 amino acids. With 0 bases removed from V and 2 bases from J, the gap between germline ends came to 2 bases. CDR3 DNA: TGTGCCAGCAGTTTAGCGACCTACGAGCAGTACTTC. Its translation is CASSLATYEQYF.

The chain combines TRBV24-1 with TRBJ2-7, with D perhaps assigned TRBD1 or TRBD2 (5 bases each). This CDR3 is built from 13 residues. Trimming took 7 bases from V and 4 from J, leaving 13 bases between them. Germline CDR1 is KGHDR and CDR2 is SFDVKD. The CDR3 loop is CATRDRGGYEQYF. The CDR3 DNA is TGTGCCACCAGGGACCGTGGGGGATACGAGCAGTACTTC.

This clonotype has a handful of counts. The V call is TRBV7-2, the J call TRBJ2-7; maybe TRBD1 (5 bases). The CDR3 totals 11 residues. Germline V gene lookup returns CDR1 SGHTA and CDR2 FQGNSA. With 8 bases removed from V and 2 bases from J, the gap between germline ends came to 7 bases. The CDR3 is CASGHTYEQYF. The CDR3 coding sequence is TGTGCCAGCGGACATACCTACGAGCAGTACTTC. The full variable domain, completed using reference TRBV7-2 and TRBJ2-7, is GAGVSQSPSNKVTEKGKDVELRCDPISGHTALYWYRQSLGQGLEFLIYFQGNSAPDKSGLPSDRFSAERTGGSVSTLTIQRTQQEDSAVYLCASGHTYEQYFGPGTRLTVT.

This clonotype was seen many times. V is TRBV5-8 and J is TRBJ1-4; 9 positions match TRBD1. The germline CDR1 and CDR2 sequences are SGHTS and YDEGEE. Germline trimming cut 0 bases from V and 7 bases from J; bases unmatched to any gene: 4. The CDR3 sequence is 15 residues long. CDR3 residues: CASSLGDRAAEKLFF. In DNA, the CDR3 is TGTGCCAGCAGCTTGGGGGACAGGGCGGCTGAAAAACTGTTTTTT. Using reference TRBV5-8 and TRBJ1-4 for the parts outside the CDR3, the full variable domain is EAGVTQSPTHLIKTRGQQATLRCSPISGHTSVYWYQQALGLGLQFLLWYDEGEERNRGNFPPRFSGRQFPNYSSELNVNALELEDSALYLCASSLGDRAAEKLFFGSGTQLSVL.

The chain joins TRBV5-1 to TRBJ2-5; weak D call: TRBD1 (6 bases). The ends were cut back, 2 bases at V and 5 bases at J, with 13 bases in the middle. Germline lookup yields CDR1 SGHRS and CDR2 YFSETQ. The CDR3 length is 14 residues. The CDR3 DNA follows: TGCGCCAGCAGCTTTACAGGGAAATGGGAGACCCAGTACTTC. It yields the protein CASSFTGKWETQYF.

This clonotype came up many times. The chain uses TRBV2 and TRBJ1-3; TRBD1 might be the D (5 bases). The CDR3 is made up of 16 amino acids. V lost 7 bases to trimming and J lost 2 bases, with 18 bases between them. In germline, CDR1 is SNHLY, CDR2 FYNNEI. The CDR3 spells CASMRDQGDPGNTIYF. The DNA for the CDR3 is TGTGCCAGCATGAGAGATCAGGGAGACCCTGGAAACACCATATATTTT.

At least ten counts were recorded for this clonotype. The J gene is TRBJ1-1, the V gene TRBV29-1; D is unclear. CDR3 size: 14 residues. Trimming left V 2 bases short and J 1 base short, with 11 bases between. CDR1 and CDR2 from the germline V gene are SQVTM and ANQGSEA. CDR3 DNA: TGCAGCGTTGAATCACTCCTTGGGAACACTGAAGCTTTCTTT. This encodes CSVESLLGNTEAFF.

V gene TRBV7-9 combines with J gene TRBJ2-7; 13 bases line up with TRBD2. This CDR3 contains 15 residues. In germline, CDR1 is SEHNR, CDR2 FQNEAQ (reference sequence). V trimming: 5 bases; J trimming: 7 bases; junction bases outside the gene matches: 8. The DNA of the CDR3 is TGTGCCAGCAGCCCCACTAGCGGGGGGGCCGGTGAGCAGTACTTC. It specifies CASSPTSGGAGEQYF.

This clonotype occurred many times. The gene calls are TRBV12-3 or TRBV12-4 and TRBJ1-6; 7 bases match TRBD1. The CDR3 has 16 residues. After removal of 0 bases from V and 3 bases from J, the junction contained 2 bases not matched to a gene. DNA of the CDR3: TGTGCCAGCAGTTTAGCGCGACAGGGCTATAATTCACCCCTCCACTTT. Its protein product is CASSLARQGYNSPLHF.

This clonotype was detected ten times or more. The junction departs from the called germline gene at one end, perhaps through a read error. This rearrangement joins TRBV6-1 to TRBJ2-1, with 10 bases aligning to TRBD2. CDR3 length: 14 residues. Germline loops: CDR1 MNHNS, CDR2 SASEGT. CDR3 residues: CASSELSGTSDQLF. CDR3 nucleotides: TGTGCCAGCAGTGAATTGTCCGGGACTAGCGATCAACTCTTC.

This sequence joins TRBV7-9 and TRBJ2-5; the D is unclear. The CDR3 consists of 13 residues. The V gene's germline CDR1 is SEHNR and CDR2 FQNEAQ (reference sequence). V was pared by 3 bases and J by 1 base, with 6 bases between. Written as DNA, the CDR3 is TGTGCCAGCAGCTTCACTTTCCAAGAGACCCAGTACTTC. It specifies CASSFTFQETQYF.

The chain uses TRBV20-1 and TRBJ2-7, with D possibly matching TRBD2 (6 bases). The CDR3 has 14 residues. Germline V gives CDR1 DFQATT, CDR2 SNEGSKA (reference sequence). V dropped 2 bases and J dropped 3 bases, with 14 bases sitting between them. The CDR3 reads CSARQAGPGYEQYF. The CDR3 nucleotides read TGCAGTGCTAGACAGGCGGGACCAGGCTACGAGCAGTACTTC.

The rearrangement uses TRBV9 and TRBJ2-3, with a tentative D call TRBD2 (5 bases). The CDR3 covers 15 residues. Germline V CDR1 and CDR2: SGDLS, YYNGEE. The V and J ends lost 0 bases and 5 bases respectively, with 13 bases between them. CDR3 region: CASSVDGVKLDTQYF. In DNA form, the CDR3 reads TGTGCCAGCAGCGTAGACGGGGTGAAACTAGATACGCAGTATTTT.

The chain links TRBV2 to TRBJ1-2; D remains unclear. Trimming took 4 bases from V and 3 from J, leaving 6 bases between them. The CDR3 is 12 residues long. CDR1 SNHLY and CDR2 FYNNEI come from the germline V gene. The CDR3 protein is CASSVTDYGYTF. CDR3 nucleotide sequence: TGTGCCAGCAGTGTAACGGACTATGGCTACACCTTC.

Comment on this clonotype: A read error may produce the germline difference seen at one junction end. This sequence joins TRBV7-7 and TRBJ2-7, with 9 bases identical to TRBD1. CDR3 length: 16 amino acids. In germline, CDR1 is SSHAT, CDR2 FNYEAQ (reference sequence). The CDR3 bases are TGTGCTAGCAGCTTAGGGCCGGGACAGGGCTCCTACGAGCAGTACTTC. Translation: CASSLGPGQGSYEQYF.

Ten or more counts support this clonotype. The chain has TRBV5-1 and TRBJ2-6; 7 bases are shared with TRBD1. V gave up 6 bases and J gave up 3 bases; unmatched junction bases: 21. Germline-derived CDR1 and CDR2 are SGHRS and YFSETQ. CDR3 length equals 20 residues. CDR3: CASNGPRDRIFQGGANVLTF. For the CDR3, the DNA is TGCGCCAGCAATGGACCCCGGGACAGAATCTTCCAAGGTGGGGCCAACGTCCTGACTTTC.

This clonotype was found many times. The chain joins TRBV6-5 to TRBJ1-2; no reliable D call. Trimming took off 10 bases at V and 0 bases at J, with 15 bases between the two ends. Germline lookup yields CDR1 MNHEY and CDR2 SVGAGI. This CDR3 has 14 amino acids. This CDR3 is CATRRQSANYGYTF. The CDR3 DNA is TGTGCCACCCGTCGGCAGTCCGCTAACTATGGCTACACCTTC.

The gene calls are TRBV7-8 and TRBJ2-2, with 9 bases matching TRBD1. This CDR3 has 15 residues. Germline V gene data show CDR1 as SGHVS and CDR2 as FQNEAQ. V was pared by 5 bases and J by 3 bases, with 4 bases of the junction left unmatched. The CDR3 sequence is CASSPTGGYTGELFF. The CDR3 DNA sequence: TGTGCCAGCAGCCCGACAGGGGGATACACCGGGGAGCTGTTTTTT.

In its sample, this clonotype was seen many times. The V and J genes are TRBV4-1 and TRBJ1-1; 7 nucleotides match TRBD1. From germline, CDR1 is MGHRA and CDR2 YSYEKL. V shed 0 bases and J 0 bases; nucleotides not matched to a gene: 10. The CDR3 is 18 amino acids. The CDR3 sequence is CASSQETGNADMNTEAFF. DNA of the CDR3: TGCGCCAGCAGCCAAGAGACAGGGAATGCGGATATGAACACTGAAGCTTTCTTT.

This sequence joins TRBV20-1 and TRBJ2-3, with 13 bases fitting TRBD2. CDR3 length: 16 residues. The V gene end was trimmed by 2 bases and the J gene end by 4 bases; junction bases not matched to a gene: 6. The germline CDR1 and CDR2 sequences are DFQATT and SNEGSKA (reference sequence). The CDR3 is CSARSGLAGDADTQYF. The CDR3 DNA reads TGCAGTGCTAGATCAGGACTAGCGGGGGATGCAGATACGCAGTATTTT.

CDR3: CASSRGPRLGRRETQYF. In DNA, the CDR3 is TGCGCCAGCAGCCGTGGGCCCCGACTAGGACGGCGAGAGACCCAGTACTTC. The genes are TRBV4-1 and TRBJ2-5, with D possibly being TRBD2 (6 bases). This CDR3 comprises 17 residues. The germline V and J ends were trimmed by 4 bases and 4 bases, with 22 bases remaining between them. Per germline, CDR1 MGHRA and CDR2 YSYEKL.